The rows below give T cell receptor beta chains drawn from one sample of a study of T-cell memory formation after mild COVID-19. TCRdb passed the 5' RACE reads through MiXCR, listing each CDR3 protein once. The table lists about 400,000 distinct CDR3 sequences, about an eighth of them singletons. The sequenced sample consisted of PBMCs or a T cell subset sorted from them (not recorded which). Receptors were obtained from a man in his late teens or twenties who had mild COVID-19 (a few samples of this study predate the infection). Cell type and time point are not known. CDR3s include the opening cysteine and the closing phenylalanine or tryptophan. A D gene is named only where the DNA matches it firmly. Some rows have no size entry. The others give once, few or many, or a class for an expanded clone.

V gene,clone size,D gene,J gene,CDR3 protein,CDR3 DNA
TRBV20-1,.,.,TRBJ2-1,CSASSGFNEQFF,TGCAGTGCTAGTTCGGGGTTTAATGAGCAGTTCTTC
TRBV7-8,.,TRBD1,TRBJ1-3,CASSHGTGGNTIYF,TGTGCCAGCAGCCACGGGACAGGCGGAAACACCATATATTTT
TRBV6-5,few,.,TRBJ2-7,CASSYDGQYEQYF,TGTGCCAGCAGTTACGATGGACAGTACGAGCAGTACTTC
TRBV14,.,.,TRBJ2-1,CASSQPGTSSYNEQFF,TGTGCCAGCAGCCAACCGGGTACGAGCTCCTACAATGAGCAGTTCTTC
TRBV5-1,.,.,TRBJ2-1,CASSRDGTLSYNEQFF,TGCGCCAGCAGCAGGGACGGGACTCTTTCCTACAATGAGCAGTTCTTC
TRBV12-3/TRBV12-4,many,.,TRBJ1-1,CASREQVGWTEAFF,TGTGCCAGCAGGGAGCAGGTGGGATGGACTGAAGCTTTCTTT
TRBV3-1,.,.,TRBJ2-4,CASSQGRGFDIQYF,TGTGCCAGCAGCCAAGGGAGAGGGTTTGACATTCAGTACTTC
TRBV18,few,.,TRBJ2-3,CASSPVIRSQIDTDTQYF,TGTGCCAGCTCACCCGTGATTCGGTCCCAAATAGACACAGATACGCAGTATTTT
TRBV5-1,few,.,TRBJ2-3,CASSQGGVGQYF,TGCGCCAGCAGCCAGGGTGGGGTTGGGCAGTATTTT
TRBV7-8,few,.,TRBJ1-4,CASSLAEYDKVGKLFF,TGTGCCAGCAGCTTAGCCGAGTACGACAAGGTGGGAAAACTGTTTTTT
TRBV7-2,.,.,TRBJ1-5,CASSYVPGPQHF,TGTGCCAGCAGCTACGTCCCGGGGCCCCAGCATTTT
TRBV20-1,few,.,TRBJ2-3,CSATPPDTQYF,TGCAGTGCTACCCCCCCAGATACGCAGTATTTT
TRBV7-2,.,TRBD2,TRBJ2-7,CASSLAIGLASYEQYF,TGTGCCAGCAGCTTAGCGATCGGACTAGCCTCCTACGAGCAGTACTTC
TRBV29-1,many,.,TRBJ2-2,CSVGRVGGELFF,TGCAGCGTTGGGCGGGTTGGCGGGGAGCTGTTTTTT
TRBV14,.,.,TRBJ2-2,CASSRVPGRVTGELFF,TGTGCCAGCAGCCGCGTACCCGGACGGGTCACCGGGGAGCTGTTTTTT
TRBV10-3,few,.,TRBJ2-3,CAISESRRGTDTQYF,TGTGCCATCAGTGAGTCGAGGCGGGGCACAGATACGCAGTATTTT
TRBV12-3/TRBV12-4,.,.,TRBJ2-3,CASSRRGRDDTQYF,TGTGCCAGCAGTCGAAGGGGCCGGGACGATACGCAGTATTTT
TRBV24-1,few,.,TRBJ1-2,CATSDRGSFGYTF,TGTGCCACCAGTGATCGGGGTAGCTTCGGCTACACCTTC
TRBV7-3,many,.,TRBJ1-1,CASSLYSHTEAFF,TGTGCCAGCAGCTTATACAGCCACACTGAAGCTTTCTTT
TRBV6-5,few,.,TRBJ1-2,CASTPRSGSSGYTF,TGTGCCAGCACCCCACGTTCAGGGTCCTCCGGCTACACCTTC
TRBV5-1,.,TRBD2,TRBJ2-2,CASSLAMPGLAGAPFF,TGCGCCAGCAGCTTGGCCATGCCCGGACTAGCGGGGGCCCCGTTTTTT
TRBV7-9,few,.,TRBJ1-2,CASSPRAESYGYTF,TGTGCCAGCAGCCCTCGGGCGGAGAGCTATGGCTACACCTTC
TRBV6-5,.,.,TRBJ2-4,CASSVRVGNIQYF,TGTGCCAGCTCAGTGAGGGTCGGGAACATTCAGTACTTC
TRBV3-1,.,.,TRBJ2-5,CASSETSRETQYF,TGTGCCAGCAGCGAAACTAGTAGAGAGACCCAGTACTTC
TRBV12-3/TRBV12-4,many,.,TRBJ2-3,CASSVDQSQTQYF,TGTGCCAGCAGTGTAGACCAGTCCCAGACGCAGTATTTT
TRBV4-3,.,TRBD1,TRBJ1-3,CASSQEGARGTGNTIYF,TGCGCCAGCAGCCAAGAGGGGGCCAGGGGGACTGGAAACACCATATATTTT
TRBV29-1,few,.,TRBJ2-3,CSVVYPATDTQYF,TGCAGCGTTGTGTATCCAGCGACAGATACGCAGTATTTT
TRBV11-1,few,.,TRBJ2-3,CASSLDLSTDTQYF,TGTGCCAGCAGCTTGGACCTTAGCACAGATACGCAGTATTTT
TRBV6-5,few,.,TRBJ2-7,CASRARGSGEQYF,TGTGCCAGCAGGGCGAGGGGATCCGGCGAGCAGTACTTC
TRBV6-5,few,.,TRBJ1-1,CASSQGRRLTTEAFF,TGTGCCAGCAGCCAAGGCCGGAGGTTGACCACTGAAGCTTTCTTT
TRBV19,few,TRBD2,TRBJ2-1,CASSLLAGGVYEQFF,TGTGCCAGTAGTCTACTAGCGGGGGGTGTGTATGAGCAGTTCTTC
TRBV20-1,.,.,TRBJ2-3,CSATPTSTDTQYF,TGCAGTGCTACACCGACAAGCACAGATACGCAGTATTTT
TRBV28,.,.,TRBJ1-1,CASSPSGGQAYANTEAFF,TGTGCCAGCAGTCCCTCTGGGGGCCAAGCCTATGCCAACACTGAAGCTTTCTTT
TRBV6-6,.,.,TRBJ1-3,CASSPPGPGNTIYF,TGTGCCAGCAGCCCCCCAGGGCCTGGAAACACCATATATTTT
TRBV15,.,.,TRBJ1-3,CATSRDHRLSGNTIYF,TGTGCCACCAGCAGAGATCACAGACTCTCTGGAAACACCATATATTTT
TRBV7-2,many,TRBD1,TRBJ1-2,CASSSPGGTGSGYTF,TGTGCCAGCAGCTCACCGGGCGGGACAGGGTCTGGCTACACCTTC
TRBV5-1,.,.,TRBJ2-5,CASSLRRDGETQYF,TGCGCCAGCAGCTTACGAAGGGACGGAGAGACCCAGTACTTC
TRBV27,.,.,TRBJ2-2,CASSSQTPLGTGELFF,TGTGCCAGCAGTTCCCAGACTCCGCTGGGCACCGGGGAGCTGTTTTTT
TRBV20-1,few,.,TRBJ2-4,CSARVGLRNIQYF,TGCAGTGCTAGAGTAGGGCTTAGGAACATTCAGTACTTC
TRBV5-6,.,.,TRBJ2-7,CASSHRAYRPYEQYF,TGTGCCAGCAGCCATAGGGCGTACAGACCATACGAGCAGTACTTC